This TCR beta chain was recorded in a study of CD8+CD57+ T cells in acquired aplastic anemia. Only patients with CD8+CD57+ cell expansion on flow cytometry were chosen for sequencing. TCR beta VDJ and CDR3 profiling used genomic DNA as template. MiXCR, run by TCRdb on the reads, gives a single entry per CDR3 protein. The sample holds under 350,000 distinct CDR3 sequences, roughly 61% seen once. Germline CDR1 and CDR2: ENHRY and SYGVKD. This CDR3 spans 12 amino acids. Trimming took off 10 bases at V and 12 bases at J, with 21 bases between the two ends. The sequence was collected from a human donor with aplastic anemia. Sequences were obtained from sorted CD4+, CD8+, or CD8+CD57+ T cells (not recorded which) from PBMCs. The V gene is TRBV10-3, the J gene TRBJ1-2; no firm D call. The CDR3, as DNA: TGTGCCACCACGGAGGCGGGCACTGGAAACACCTTC. Its translation: CATTEAGTGNTF.